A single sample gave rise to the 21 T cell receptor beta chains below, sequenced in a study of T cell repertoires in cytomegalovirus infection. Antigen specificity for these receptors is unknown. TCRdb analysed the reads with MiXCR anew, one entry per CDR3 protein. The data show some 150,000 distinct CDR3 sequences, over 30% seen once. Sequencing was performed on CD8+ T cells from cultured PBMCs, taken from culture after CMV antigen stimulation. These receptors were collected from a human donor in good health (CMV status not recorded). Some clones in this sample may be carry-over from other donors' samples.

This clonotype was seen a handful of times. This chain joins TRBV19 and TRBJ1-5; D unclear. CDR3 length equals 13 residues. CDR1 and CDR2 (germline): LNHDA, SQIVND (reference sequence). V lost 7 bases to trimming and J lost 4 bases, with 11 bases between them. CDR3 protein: CASTPGWNQPQHF. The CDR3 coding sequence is TGTGCCAGTACCCCGGGGTGGAATCAGCCCCAGCATTTT.

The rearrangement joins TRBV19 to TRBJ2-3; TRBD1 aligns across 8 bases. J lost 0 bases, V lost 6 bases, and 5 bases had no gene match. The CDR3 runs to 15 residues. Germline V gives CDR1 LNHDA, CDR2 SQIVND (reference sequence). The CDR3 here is CASRGTGSSTDTQYF. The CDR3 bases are TGTGCCAGTAGAGGGACAGGCTCTAGCACAGATACGCAGTATTTT.

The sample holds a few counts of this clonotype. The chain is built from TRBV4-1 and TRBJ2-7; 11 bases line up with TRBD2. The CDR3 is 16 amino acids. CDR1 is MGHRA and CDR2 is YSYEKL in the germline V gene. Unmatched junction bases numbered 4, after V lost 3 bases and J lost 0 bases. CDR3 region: CASSQVTSGGSYEQYF. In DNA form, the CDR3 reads TGCGCCAGCAGCCAGGTTACTAGCGGGGGCTCCTACGAGCAGTACTTC.

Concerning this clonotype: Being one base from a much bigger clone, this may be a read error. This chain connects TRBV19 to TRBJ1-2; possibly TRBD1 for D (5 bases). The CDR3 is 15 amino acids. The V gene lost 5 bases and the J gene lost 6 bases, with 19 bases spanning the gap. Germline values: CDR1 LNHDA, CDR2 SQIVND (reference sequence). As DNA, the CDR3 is TGTGCCAGTAGTCCCGGCGGGGACCTGGGGAATGGCTACACCTTC. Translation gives CASSPGGDLGNGYTF. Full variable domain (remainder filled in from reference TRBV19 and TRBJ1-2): DGGITQSPKYLFRKEGQNVTLSCEQNLNHDAMYWYRQDPGQGLRLIYYSQIVNDFQKGDIAEGYSVSREKKESFPLTVTSAQKNPTAFYLCASSPGGDLGNGYTFGSGTRLTVV.

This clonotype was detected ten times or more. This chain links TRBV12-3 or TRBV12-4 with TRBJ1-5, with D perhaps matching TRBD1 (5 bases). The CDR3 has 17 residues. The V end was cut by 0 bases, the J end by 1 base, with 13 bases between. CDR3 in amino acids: CASSLAKGADSNQPQHF. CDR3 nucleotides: TGTGCCAGCAGTTTAGCGAAAGGGGCGGACAGCAATCAGCCCCAGCATTTT.

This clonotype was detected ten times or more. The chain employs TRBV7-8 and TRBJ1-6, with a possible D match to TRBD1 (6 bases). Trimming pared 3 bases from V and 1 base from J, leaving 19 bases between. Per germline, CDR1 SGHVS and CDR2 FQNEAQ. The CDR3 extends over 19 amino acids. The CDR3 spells CASSLGARGAGSYNSPLHF. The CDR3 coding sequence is TGTGCCAGCAGCTTGGGCGCACGGGGGGCGGGGTCCTATAATTCACCCCTCCACTTT.

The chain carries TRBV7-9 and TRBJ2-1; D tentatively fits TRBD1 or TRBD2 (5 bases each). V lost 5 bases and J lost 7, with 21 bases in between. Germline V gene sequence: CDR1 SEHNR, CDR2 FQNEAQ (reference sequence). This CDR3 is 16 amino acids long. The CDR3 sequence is CASSPGAGTFRNEQFF. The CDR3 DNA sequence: TGTGCCAGCAGCCCTGGGGCGGGTACCTTCCGGAATGAGCAGTTCTTC.

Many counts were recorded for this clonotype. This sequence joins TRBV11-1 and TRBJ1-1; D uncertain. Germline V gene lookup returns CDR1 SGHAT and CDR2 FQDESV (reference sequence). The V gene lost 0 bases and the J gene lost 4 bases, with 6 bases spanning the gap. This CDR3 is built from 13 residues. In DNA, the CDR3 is TGTGCCAGCAGCTTAGCGGAAGTCACTGAAGCTTTCTTT. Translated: CASSLAEVTEAFF.

The CDR3 protein is CSARDVQGNGYTF. In DNA form, the CDR3 reads TGCAGTGCTAGAGATGTACAGGGGAATGGCTACACCTTC. The rearrangement joins TRBV20-1 to TRBJ1-2; 7 bases line up with TRBD1. Trimming at V came to 0 bases and at J to 6 bases, leaving 4 bases not matched to a gene. The germline gives CDR1 DFQATT, CDR2 SNEGSKA (reference sequence). There are 13 residues in the CDR3.

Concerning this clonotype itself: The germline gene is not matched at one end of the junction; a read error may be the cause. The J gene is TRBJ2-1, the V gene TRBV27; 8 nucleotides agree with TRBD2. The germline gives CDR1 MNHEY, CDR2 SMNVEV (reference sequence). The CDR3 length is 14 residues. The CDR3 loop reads CASSLSRPGGPWSF. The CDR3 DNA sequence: TGTGCCAGCAGTTTATCACGCCCGGGGGGGCCTTGGTCCTTC.

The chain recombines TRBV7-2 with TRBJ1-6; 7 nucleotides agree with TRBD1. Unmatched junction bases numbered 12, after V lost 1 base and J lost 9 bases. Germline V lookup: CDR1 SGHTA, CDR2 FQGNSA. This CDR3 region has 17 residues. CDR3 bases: TGTGCCAGCAGCTTAGTATTCGAAAAGGGGGCGAGTTCACCCCTCCACTTT. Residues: CASSLVFEKGASSPLHF. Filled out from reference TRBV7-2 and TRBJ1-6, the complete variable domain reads GAGVSQSPSNKVTEKGKDVELRCDPISGHTALYWYRQSLGQGLEFLIYFQGNSAPDKSGLPSDRFSAERTGGSVSTLTIQRTQQEDSAVYLCASSLVFEKGASSPLHFGNGTRLTVT.

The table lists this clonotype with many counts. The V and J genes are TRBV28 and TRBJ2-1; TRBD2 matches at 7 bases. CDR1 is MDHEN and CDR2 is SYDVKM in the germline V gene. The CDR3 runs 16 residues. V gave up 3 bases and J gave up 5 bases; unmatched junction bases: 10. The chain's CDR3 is CASSFPEGRVDNEQFF. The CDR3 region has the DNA TGTGCCAGCAGTTTCCCGGAAGGGAGGGTGGACAATGAGCAGTTCTTC.

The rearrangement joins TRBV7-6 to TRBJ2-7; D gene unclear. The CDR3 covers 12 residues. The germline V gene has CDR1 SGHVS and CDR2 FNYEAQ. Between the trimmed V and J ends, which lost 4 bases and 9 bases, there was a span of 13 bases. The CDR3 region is CASSSTAMGQYF. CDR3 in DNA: TGTGCCAGCAGCTCCACGGCGATGGGGCAGTACTTC.

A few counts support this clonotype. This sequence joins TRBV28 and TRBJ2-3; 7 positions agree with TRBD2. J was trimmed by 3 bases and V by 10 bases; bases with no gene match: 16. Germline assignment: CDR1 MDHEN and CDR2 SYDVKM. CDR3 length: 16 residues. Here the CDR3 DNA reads TGTGCCACCGAACCGGGTGGGGGGGGTGGTACAGATACGCAGTATTTT. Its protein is CATEPGGGGGTDTQYF. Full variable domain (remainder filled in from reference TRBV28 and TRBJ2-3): DVKVTQSSRYLVKRTGEKVFLECVQDMDHENMFWYRQDPGLGLRLIYFSYDVKMKEKGDIPEGYSVSREKKERFSLILESASTNQTSMYLCATEPGGGGGTDTQYFGPGTRLTVL.

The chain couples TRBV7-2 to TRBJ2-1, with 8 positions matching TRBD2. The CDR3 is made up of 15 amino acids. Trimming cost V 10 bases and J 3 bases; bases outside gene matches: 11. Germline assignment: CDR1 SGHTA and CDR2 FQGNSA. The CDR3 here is CATAGGGALYNEQFF. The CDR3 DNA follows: TGTGCCACCGCCGGGGGGGGGGCCCTCTACAATGAGCAGTTCTTC. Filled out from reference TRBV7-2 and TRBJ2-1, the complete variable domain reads GAGVSQSPSNKVTEKGKDVELRCDPISGHTALYWYRQSLGQGLEFLIYFQGNSAPDKSGLPSDRFSAERTGGSVSTLTIQRTQQEDSAVYLCATAGGGALYNEQFFGPGTRLTVL.

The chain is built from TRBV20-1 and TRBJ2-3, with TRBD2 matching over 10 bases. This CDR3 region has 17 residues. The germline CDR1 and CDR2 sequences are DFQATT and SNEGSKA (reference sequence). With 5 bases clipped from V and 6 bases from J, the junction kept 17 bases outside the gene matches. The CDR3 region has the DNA TGCAGTGCTCTTCATGGAGCGGGGGGGCCCACATGGGATACGCAGTATTTT. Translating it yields CSALHGAGGPTWDTQYF.

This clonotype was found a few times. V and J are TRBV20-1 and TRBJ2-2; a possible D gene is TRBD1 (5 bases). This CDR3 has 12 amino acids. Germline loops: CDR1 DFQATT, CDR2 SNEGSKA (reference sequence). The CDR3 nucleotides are TGCAGCGCGGCAGATAGGGGCCGGGAGCTGTTTTTT. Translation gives CSAADRGRELFF.

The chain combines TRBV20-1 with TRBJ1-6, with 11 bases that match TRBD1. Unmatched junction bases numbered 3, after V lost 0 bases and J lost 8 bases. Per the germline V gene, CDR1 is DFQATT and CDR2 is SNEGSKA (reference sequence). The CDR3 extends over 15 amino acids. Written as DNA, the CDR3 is TGCAGTGCTAGAGACGGGGACAGGGGGGATTCACCCCTCCACTTT. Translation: CSARDGDRGDSPLHF.

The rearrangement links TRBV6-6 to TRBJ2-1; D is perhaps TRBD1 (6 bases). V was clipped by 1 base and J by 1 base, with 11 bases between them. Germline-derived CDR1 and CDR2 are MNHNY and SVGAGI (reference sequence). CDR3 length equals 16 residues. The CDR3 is CASSYLEQGSYNEQFF. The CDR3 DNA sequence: TGTGCCAGCAGTTACTTGGAACAGGGATCCTACAATGAGCAGTTCTTC.

The CDR3: CASIHIDSNSSYEQYF. In DNA form, the CDR3 reads TGCGCCAGCATCCACATTGACAGCAATAGCTCCTACGAGCAGTACTTC. V and J are TRBV4-1 and TRBJ2-7, with D tentatively TRBD1 (5 bases). V lost 7 bases to trimming and J lost 0 bases, with 19 bases between them. Looked up from germline, CDR1 is MGHRA and CDR2 is YSYEKL. This CDR3 is 16 amino acids long.

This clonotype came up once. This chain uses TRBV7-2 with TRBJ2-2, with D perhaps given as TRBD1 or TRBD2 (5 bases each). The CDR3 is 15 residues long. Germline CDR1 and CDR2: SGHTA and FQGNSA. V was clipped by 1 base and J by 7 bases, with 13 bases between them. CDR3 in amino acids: CASSLERGGHGELFF. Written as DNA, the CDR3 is TGTGCCAGCAGCTTAGAAAGGGGCGGGCACGGGGAGCTGTTTTTT.